A selection of T cell receptor beta chains follows, all from one sample in a study of blood T cell repertoires in COVID-19. TCRdb keeps only in-frame clones here, not all; method: immunoSEQ multiplex PCR. Counted here are about 300,000 clones, nearly 90% occurring once; the ten biggest clones make up under 6%. The sample comprised PBMCs or T cells enriched from blood (not recorded which). Receptor source: a woman aged 25-40 years who had recovered from COVID-19. CDR3s include the opening cysteine and the closing phenylalanine or tryptophan. Fields, in order: J gene, V gene, clone size, D gene, CDR3 length, CDR3 DNA, CDR3 protein. D genes are given only for firm matches. Size tells how often a clone was seen (once, few, many) or the class of an expanded clone, and some rows leave it out.

>TRBJ2-2|TRBV2|.|.|13
TGTGCCAGCAGTGACAGGGGAGCCGGGGAGCTGTTTTTT
CASSDRGAGELFF
>TRBJ1-2|TRBV19|.|TRBD1|16
TGTGCCAGTAGTATCCCGGGACAGGGGTCCGCCTATGGCTACACCTTC
CASSIPGQGSAYGYTF
>TRBJ2-7|TRBV7-9|.|.|13
TGTGCCAGCAGCTCGGACGGGGCCTACGAGCAGTACTTC
CASSSDGAYEQYF
>TRBJ1-1|TRBV5-1|once|.|15
TGCGCCAGCAGCTTGGAGCCGATCATGAACACTGAAGCTTTCTTT
CASSLEPIMNTEAFF
>TRBJ1-1|TRBV7-8|few|.|14
TGTGCCAGCAGCTTATTTGGCTGGAACACTGAAGCTTTCTTT
CASSLFGWNTEAFF
>TRBJ1-6|TRBV6-5|.|TRBD1|15
TGTGCCAGCAGTTCGCCGGGACAGCGTAATTCACCCCTCCACTTT
CASSSPGQRNSPLHF
>TRBJ1-1|TRBV6-5|.|.|15
TGTGCCAGCAGTTACGACGCCAGGGTAAACACTGAAGCTTTCTTT
CASSYDARVNTEAFF
>TRBJ2-7|TRBV7-9|.|TRBD1|17
TGTGCCAGCAGCTCCCAAGTGGGACAGGGGGCGCGGTACGAGCAGTACTTC
CASSSQVGQGARYEQYF
>TRBJ1-1|TRBV7-9|.|.|12
TGTGCCAGCAGCACACCTAACACTGAAGCTTTCTTT
CASSTPNTEAFF
>TRBJ2-7|TRBV18|.|TRBD1|15
TGTGCCAGCTCACCAGGGTTGGCAGGGGGCATCGGGCAGTACTTC
CASSPGLAGGIGQYF
>TRBJ2-3|TRBV7-6|.|.|15
TGTGCCAGCAGCTCCGGGAAGACCCTCACAGATACGCAGTATTTT
CASSSGKTLTDTQYF
>TRBJ1-1|TRBV4-2|.|.|13
TGTGCCAGCAGCCAAGCAGGGAACACTGAAGCTTTCTTT
CASSQAGNTEAFF
>TRBJ2-5|TRBV5-1|.|.|17
TGCGCCAGCAGCTCCGGTCTATCAGGTCCCATGGGCGAGACCCAGTACTTC
CASSSGLSGPMGETQYF
>TRBJ2-1|TRBV28|.|.|12
TGTGCCAGCAGCTTATTCGAGGTGGCTCAGTTCTTC
CASSLFEVAQFF
>TRBJ1-2|TRBV7-9|.|.|14
TGTGCCAGCAGCTCACCGACGGAGAACTATGGCTACACCTTC
CASSSPTENYGYTF
>TRBJ2-7|TRBV9|.|.|14
TGTGCCAGCAGCGTCCTTGCAGGCCCCTACGAGCAGTACTTC
CASSVLAGPYEQYF
>TRBJ1-2|TRBV5-4|.|.|13
TGTGCCAGCAGCTTCCCAGGGGCCTTTGGCTACACCTTC
CASSFPGAFGYTF
>TRBJ2-3|TRBV7-9|.|.|13
TGTGCCAGCAGCTTCGACAGGCCAGATACGCAGTATTTT
CASSFDRPDTQYF
>TRBJ2-3|TRBV2|once|TRBD2|15
TGTGCCAGCAGTGAAACGGGGGGGGTGCCAGATACGCAGTATTTT
CASSETGGVPDTQYF
>TRBJ1-1|TRBV14|once|.|14
TGTGCCAGCAGCCAAGTCAGGGCTATCGGGGAAGCTTTCTTT
CASSQVRAIGEAFF
>TRBJ2-3|TRBV6-5|.|TRBD2|16
TGTGCCAGCAGTTACTCCGGGACTAGCAGCACAGATACGCAGTATTTT
CASSYSGTSSTDTQYF
>TRBJ1-2|TRBV10-3|once|.|15
TGTGCCATCAGTGAGTCCGCGGGCGCGAACTATGGCTACACCTTC
CAISESAGANYGYTF
>TRBJ2-7|TRBV27|.|TRBD2|17
TGTGCCAGCAGTTTATCCCGACTAGCGGGGGTTCCGAACGAGCAGTACTTC
CASSLSRLAGVPNEQYF
>TRBJ2-3|TRBV1|.|.|18
TGCACCAGCAGCCAAGATAGGTCCCTAGCGGGTAGCACAGATACGCAGTATTTT
CTSSQDRSLAGSTDTQYF
>TRBJ2-1|TRBV4-2|once|.|16
TGTGCCAGCAGCCCCGGCCGCCAGACACATCGCCATGAGCAGTTCTTC
CASSPGRQTHRHEQFF
>TRBJ1-5|TRBV19|.|.|16
TGTGCCAGTAGTCTCGGGACGGGGGGGAGCAATCAGCCCCAGCATTTT
CASSLGTGGSNQPQHF
>TRBJ2-7|TRBV24-1|.|TRBD1|14
TGTGCCACCAGTGAAGGGACAGAACCTTACGAGCAGTACTTC
CATSEGTEPYEQYF
>TRBJ1-2|TRBV5-5|.|.|13
TGTGCCAGCAGCCCTCGGGATAACTATGGCTACACCTTC
CASSPRDNYGYTF
>TRBJ1-2|TRBV9|.|.|11
TGTGCCAGCAGCCAGGGGAGCGGCTACACCTTC
CASSQGSGYTF
>TRBJ1-1|TRBV6-4|.|.|14
TGTGCCAGCAGGGCTACAGGGCTGAACACTGAAGCTTTCTTT
CASRATGLNTEAFF
>TRBJ1-4|TRBV6-6|once|TRBD1|15
TGTGCCAGCAGTACGACAGGGGGCGCTTATGAAAAACTGTTTTTT
CASSTTGGAYEKLFF
>TRBJ2-7|TRBV4-1|.|.|15
TGCGCCAGCAGCCAAGCCTGGACAGTCTCCTACGAGCAGTACTTC
CASSQAWTVSYEQYF
>TRBJ1-4|TRBV11-2|.|.|17
TGTGCCAGCAGCTTAGATCTAAGAGGCCGGGGGAATGAAAAACTGTTTTTT
CASSLDLRGRGNEKLFF
>TRBJ2-2|TRBV7-8|.|TRBD1|15
TGTGCCAGCAGCTTAGGGACAGGGATCACCGGGGAGCTGTTTTTT
CASSLGTGITGELFF
>TRBJ1-3|TRBV29-1|.|TRBD1|17
TGCAGCGTTGAAGATCCCGGACAGGGGGAAGCTGGAAACACCATATATTTT
CSVEDPGQGEAGNTIYF
>TRBJ1-1|TRBV10-3|.|TRBD1|13
TGTGCCAACCGACAGGGTTTCGGCACTGAAGCTTTCTTT
CANRQGFGTEAFF
>TRBJ2-7|TRBV7-9|.|TRBD2|15
TGTGCCAGCAGCAGAATCGGCGGGGGGGCTGGCGAGCAGTACTTC
CASSRIGGGAGEQYF
>TRBJ2-1|TRBV20-1|.|TRBD2|13
TGCAGTGCTAGTGGGACTAGCTCAAATGAGCAGTTCTTC
CSASGTSSNEQFF
>TRBJ1-5|TRBV18|.|TRBD1|16
TGTGCCAGCTCACCAGTAGCCGGGACAGTTGCTGAGCCCCAGCATTTT
CASSPVAGTVAEPQHF
>TRBJ2-7|TRBV18|.|.|15
TGTGCCAGCTCACCACCGATCACAGGCGCAGGGGAGCAGTACTTC
CASSPPITGAGEQYF
>TRBJ1-2|TRBV25-1|.|.|13
TGTGCCAGCAGTGAAGGTCAGGCTTATGGCTACACCTTC
CASSEGQAYGYTF
>TRBJ1-5|TRBV6-5|.|.|12
TGTGCCAGCAGCCCCCCTAATCAGCCCCAGCATTTT
CASSPPNQPQHF
>TRBJ1-2|TRBV6-1|.|TRBD1|15
TGTGCCAGCAGTGAGAGGACAGGACCTAACTATGGCTACACCTTC
CASSERTGPNYGYTF
>TRBJ2-2|TRBV5-1|.|.|14
TGCGCCAGCAGCTTAGGCAGGGTCACCGGGGAGCTGTTTTTT
CASSLGRVTGELFF
>TRBJ2-1|TRBV7-2|.|TRBD2|16
TGTGCCAGCAGCTTGCGTAGCGGGGGGGCCTACAATGAGCAGTTCTTC
CASSLRSGGAYNEQFF